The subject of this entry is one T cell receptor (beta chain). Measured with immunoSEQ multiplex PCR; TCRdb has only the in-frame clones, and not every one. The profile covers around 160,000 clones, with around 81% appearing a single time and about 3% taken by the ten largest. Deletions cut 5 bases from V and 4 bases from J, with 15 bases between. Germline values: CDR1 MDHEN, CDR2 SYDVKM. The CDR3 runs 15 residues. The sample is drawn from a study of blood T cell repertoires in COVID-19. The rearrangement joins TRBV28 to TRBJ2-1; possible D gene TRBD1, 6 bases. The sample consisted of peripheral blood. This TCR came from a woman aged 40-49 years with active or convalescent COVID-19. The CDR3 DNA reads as TGTGCCAGCAGTCCTACAGGGTGGGCGTACAATGAGCAGTTCTTC. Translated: CASSPTGWAYNEQFF.